This TCR beta chain originates from a study of T cell responses to AZD1222 COVID-19 vaccine. About this clone: The antigen is unknown.

General study findings and limits: Elevations in Spike-specific TCR breadth and depth followed administration of two AZD1222 doses.

This table comes from immunoSEQ multiplex PCR, and its TCRdb copy is limited to in-frame clones, with some not included. The sample consists of about 150,000 clones, 80% to 90% of them appearing once. V shed 3 bases and J 0 bases; nucleotides not matched to a gene: 5. Germline values: CDR1 SGHKS, CDR2 YYEKEE (reference sequence). There are 17 residues in the CDR3. The sequenced sample was peripheral blood, obtained after recovery from COVID-19. The TCR was taken from an adult who had recovered from COVID-19. The chain joins TRBV5-5 to TRBJ2-1; 11 positions agree with TRBD2. In DNA form, the CDR3 reads TGTGCCAGCAGCTGGGGACTAGCGGAGAGCTCCTACAATGAGCAGTTCTTC. Protein sequence: CASSWGLAESSYNEQFF.